Here is one T cell receptor (beta chain) with its context. The junction departs from germline at one end; a sequencing error may be responsible. This sample was taken from a study of regulatory T cells in long-lasting Graves disease. For TCR beta, libraries came from iRepertoire HTBI primers and Arm-PCR of CDR3 regions. TCRdb used MiXCR to reprocess the multiplex PCR reads, holding one entry per CDR3 protein. The sample includes about 500,000 distinct CDR3 sequences, around 15% of them seen just once. Noted time point: newly diagnosed GD, antithyroid drugs for less than 3 months. Preparation of the TCR library used RNA extracted from PBMCs. The data also belong to a second study, concerning T cells in Graves' hyperthyroidism and ophthalmopathy. That paper states: Patients aged 18 to 65 had newly diagnosed hyperthyroidism that had lasted under 2 months.

The sequence came from a middle-aged man with Graves disease. The sequencing here drew on peripheral blood mononuclear cells (PBMCs), taken at new diagnosis, from a patient treated with antithyroid drugs.

The CDR3 region has the DNA TGTGCCGGCAGCCCTTGGACTAGCGGGAGCTACGAGCAGTACTTC. Translation: CAGSPWTSGSYEQYF. This chain uses TRBV7-2 with TRBJ2-7; 13 nucleotides match TRBD2. Germline V CDR1 and CDR2: SGHTA, FQGNSA. This CDR3 region has 15 residues. The variable domain in full, with the rest retrieved from reference TRBV7-2 and TRBJ2-7, is GAGVSQSPSNKVTEKGKDVELRCDPISGHTALYWYRQSLGQGLEFLIYFQGNSAPDKSGLPSDRFSAERTGGSVSTLTIQRTQQEDSAVYLCAGSPWTSGSYEQYFGPGTRLTVT.